Here is one TCR beta chain with its context. Its target is unknown. An end of the junction differs from the germline gene, which may be a read error. The CDR3 extends over 14 amino acids. Germline CDR1 and CDR2: SGDLS and YYNGEE. The sample originates from a study of breast tumors, draining lymph nodes, adjacent tissues. The study, taken as a whole, reports: Tumor T cell lymph node origin was a supported hypothesis, not proven. Tumor TCR diversity was below lymph nodes but above nontumor tissue.

TCRdb analysed the multiplex PCR reads with MiXCR anew, one entry per CDR3 protein. The repertoire holds 150,000 or so distinct CDR3 sequences, around a third seen once, with 3.8% in the top ten. The lymph nodes were axillary draining lymph nodes from breast cancer patients. This sequence was found in a female donor with breast cancer. Some clones in this sample may be carry-over from other donors' samples. Material: axillary lymph node tissue. The rearrangement uses TRBV9 and TRBJ2-5; TRBD2 might be the D (5 bases). The CDR3 sequence is CASSPRWGGETQSF. Written as DNA, the CDR3 is TGTGCCAGCAGCCCGCGGTGGGGTGGGGAGACCCAGTCCTTC. The whole variable domain, filled in from reference TRBV9 and TRBJ2-5, reads DSGVTQTPKHLITATGQRVTLRCSPRSGDLSVYWYQQSLDQGLQFLIQYYNGEERAKGNILERFSAQQFPDLHSELNLSSLELGDSALYFCASSPRWGGETQSFGPGTRLLVL.